This T cell receptor (beta chain) is from a study of shared clonotypes between healthy human individuals. Healthy HIV-negative adults without recent acute infections or vaccinations served as donors. Every donor was a Caucasian adult from Nashville, Tennessee. Some clones are missing from TCRdb's copy, which holds only in-frame ones; the method was immunoSEQ multiplex PCR. The sample carries under 2,500,000 clones, nearly 97% recorded once. Comment on this clone: What it binds is not known.

The CDR3 consists of 15 residues. CDR1 and CDR2 from the germline V gene are MDHEN and SYDVKM. V was shortened by 3 bases and J by 7 bases, with 19 bases between the two germline ends. Study conclusions and caveats: Limited genetic and exposure-history diversity came from having few donors.

The source is a man younger than 35 in good health. This chain uses TRBV28 with TRBJ2-7; D is possibly TRBD1 or TRBD2 (5 bases each). Material for sequencing was naive CD4+ T cells sorted from blood. Subset meaning: CD45RA+ positively selected. Here the CDR3 reads CASSFGTDALREQYF. DNA of the CDR3: TGTGCCAGCAGTTTTGGGACCGATGCGCTACGGGAGCAGTACTTC.